This paragraph covers one TCR beta chain sequence. As yet, its antigen is unknown. This record belongs to a study of T cell repertoires in cytomegalovirus infection. Study results and limitations: The study identified carriers of CMV plus the relevant HLA from cumulative public TCR beta family frequency.

TCRdb passed the reads through MiXCR, listing each CDR3 protein once. The sample lists some 440,000 distinct CDR3 sequences; approximately 32% were seen once. The source is a human donor in good health (CMV status not recorded). Some clones in this sample may be carry-over from other donors' samples. Specimen: PBMCs.

CDR3 amino acids: CASSQENSGGETQYF. In nucleotides, the CDR3 is TGCGCCAGCAGCCAAGAAAATAGCGGGGGTGAGACCCAGTACTTC. The rearrangement links TRBV4-1 to TRBJ2-5, with 9 bases aligning to TRBD2. Losses at the gene ends were 0 bases for V and 5 bases for J; bases not matched to a gene: 4. Germline V gene data show CDR1 as MGHRA and CDR2 as YSYEKL. CDR3 length: 15 amino acids.